This TCR beta chain was found in a study of T cells in tumors after PD-1 blockade (dated by TCRdb to the late 2010s). Study-level background: Prior checkpoint blockade, systemic immunosuppressant use, and recent radiotherapy or other anti-cancer therapy within 4 weeks were grounds for patient exclusion. RECIST version 1.1 was used to assess clinical response. Paired single-cell RNA and TCR sequencing was performed on site-matched tumors from BCC or SCC patients before and after anti-PD-1 therapy. To compare clonotypes in blood versus tumor, bulk TCR sequencing was run on 10 peripheral blood samples drawn from four or five patients. On average, peripheral blood samples yielded fewer than 45,000 unique clonotypes and 100,000 or so TCR templates (range roughly 24,000-290,000). Pembrolizumab 200 mg every 3 weeks or cemiplimab 350 mg every 2 weeks was administered to patients. Some patients also continued taking vismodegib 150 mg daily during anti-PD-1 treatment.

Broader findings and caveats from the paper: The source of novel T cell clones was not identified and could include lymphoid organs or rare unexpanded clones within the tumor or its periphery. About 41% of tumor TCR clonotypes were found in blood, and some novel exhausted tumor clones appeared in pre-treatment blood, suggesting peripheral recruitment.

Details on this clone: What this receptor recognizes is not known. No much larger clonotype is one base removed from it; base qualities were not supplied.

This specimen's time point label, interpreted: before anti-PD-1 therapy. Genomic DNA extracted from tumor biopsies or peripheral blood was used for bulk TCRbeta sequencing, with input ranging from roughly 550 ng to 6,500 ng. All patients had histologically proven advanced or metastatic basal or squamous cell carcinoma and were poor candidates for surgical resection. Of the roughly 10 patients in the basal cell carcinoma cohort, about 8 underwent bulk tumor TCR sequencing. The immunoSEQ platform was used for deep TCRbeta sequencing. In the source study's methods: Only productive rearrangements were exported from the immunoSEQ Analyzer for downstream analysis. T cell phenotypes were assigned to bulk TCRbeta clonotypes by matching the clonotypes to single-cell RNA+TCR-seq clones that had the same TCRbeta sequence. Clone enrichment in tumor was calculated as tumor frequency divided by PBMC frequency from bulk TCR sequencing. TCRs were grouped by GLIPH into specificity groups, defined as clusters of distinct TCRs likely recognizing common antigens via shared CDR3 motifs. The table was pulled from immuneACCESS by TCRdb, which kept in-frame rearrangements only. Such tables lose some clones; where checked, under half of the loss comes from unresolved V genes, and the rest has no known cause. V and J calls and clone size come straight from that table; D and trimming were deduced from the DNA. Recorded for this sample are about 20,000 clones; approximately 78% of them occurred a single time. The top ten clones comprise roughly 25% of the sample.

The sequence derives from a human donor with basal cell carcinoma. The sequenced sample was PBMCs, obtained before anti-PD-1 treatment.

The encoded CDR3 is CASSLGGLAGGLETQYF. The DNA sequence is given as TGTGCCAGCAGCTTAGGGGGACTAGCGGGAGGCTTGGAGACCCAGTACTTC. The receptor chain draws on TRBV7-2 and TRBJ2-5; the central 15 bases match TRBD2. The germline V gene supplies CDR1 SGHTA and CDR2 FQGNSA. Trimmed from V: 1 base; trimmed from J: 5 bases; junction bases lacking a gene match: 5. From its cysteine to its phenylalanine, the CDR3 spans 17 amino acids. Here the CDR3 DNA is all that survives: 51 bases in frame from base 1.